A single sample is the source of the 9 T cell receptor beta chains below, sequenced in a study of cytomegalovirus exposure and HLA in healthy donors. In the PCR, 60 Vbeta and 13 Jbeta primers were used. TCRdb's copy holds only in-frame clones and misses some; the assay was immunoSEQ multiplex PCR. The profile shows 100,000 to 150,000 clones, roughly 81% of them singletons. Sequenced input: PBMCs. The receptors originated from a woman aged 30 to 39 in good health and CMV-seronegative.

The DNA of the CDR3 is TGCGCCAGCAGCTTTACGGCTAGCGGGAATAATGAGCAGTTCTTC. Translated, it gives CASSFTASGNNEQFF. The chain combines TRBV5-1 with TRBJ2-1; 9 positions match TRBD2. The germline gives CDR1 SGHRS, CDR2 YFSETQ. V dropped 2 bases and J dropped 7; count of bases not matched to a gene: 7. There are 15 residues in the CDR3.

V and J are TRBV6-5 and TRBJ1-4; D is perhaps TRBD1 (6 bases). The CDR3 contains 12 residues. V lost 6 bases, J lost 8 bases, and 10 bases lay in between. Germline CDR1 is MNHEY and CDR2 is SVGAGI. CDR3 DNA: TGTGCCAGCAGCGGGACAAACGAAAAACTGTTTTTT. This sequence encodes CASSGTNEKLFF.

The V call is TRBV12-5, the J call TRBJ2-7, with 10 bases aligning to TRBD2. The CDR3 covers 16 residues. V lost 5 bases and J lost 2; bases outside the gene matches: 9. The germline V gene encodes CDR1 LGHNT and CDR2 FRNRAP. The DNA for the CDR3 is TGTGCTAGTGGTGCCGGGACTAGCGTATCCCCCTACGAGCAGTACTTC. It yields the protein CASGAGTSVSPYEQYF.

As for this clone: The identical CDR3 is also encoded by other nucleotide sequences in the sample. V is TRBV19 and J is TRBJ1-1; tentatively, D is TRBD1 (5 bases). This CDR3 has 13 residues. Trimming left V 3 bases short and J 1 base short, with 6 bases between. The V gene's germline CDR1 is LNHDA and CDR2 SQIVND (reference sequence). The CDR3 nucleotides read TGTGCCAGTAGTATCACAGGGAACACTGAAGCTTTCTTT. This encodes CASSITGNTEAFF.

This clone was detected once. V and J are TRBV28 and TRBJ2-7; D call uncertain. The CDR3 is 13 residues long. V lost 6 bases to trimming and J lost 0 bases, with 9 bases between them. The germline CDR1 and CDR2 sequences are MDHEN and SYDVKM. This CDR3 is CASSSTSSYEQYF. The CDR3 nucleotides are TGTGCCAGCAGCTCCACGAGCTCCTACGAGCAGTACTTC.

In regard to this clone: An end of the junction does not agree with germline; a read error may underlie this. The rearrangement joins TRBV7-9 to TRBJ1-1; D is uncertain. Per the germline V gene, CDR1 is SEHNR and CDR2 is FQNEAQ (reference sequence). CDR3 length: 15 amino acids. Here the CDR3 DNA reads TGTTCCAGCAGCCCCGACTCTTACCTCGGGACTGAAGCTTTCTTT. Its protein product is CSSSPDSYLGTEAFF.

The gene calls are TRBV5-1 and TRBJ2-1, with TRBD2 matching 7 bases. Germline values: CDR1 SGHRS, CDR2 YFSETQ. The CDR3 contains 16 residues. Unmatched junction bases numbered 5, after V lost 0 bases and J lost 2 bases. The CDR3 protein is CASSLAWAGAYNEQFF. The CDR3 nucleotides read TGCGCCAGCAGCTTGGCATGGGCGGGAGCCTACAATGAGCAGTTCTTC.

J is TRBJ2-1 and V is TRBV19; TRBD2 aligns across 7 bases. The CDR3 has 14 residues. J lost 6 bases, V lost 7 bases, and 9 bases had no gene match. Germline CDR1 reads LNHDA; CDR2 reads SQIVND (reference sequence). This CDR3 reads CASTTEAGLNEQFF. The CDR3 bases are TGTGCCAGTACCACCGAAGCGGGACTCAATGAGCAGTTCTTC.

The chain employs TRBV2 and TRBJ1-5; a possible D gene is TRBD1 (5 bases). Between the trimmed V and J ends, which lost 7 bases and 7 bases, there was a span of 14 bases. Germline V gives CDR1 SNHLY, CDR2 FYNNEI. The CDR3 runs 13 residues. CDR3 coding DNA: TGTGCCAGCACGGGCAGGGTGGGCCAGCCCCAGCATTTT. Translating it yields CASTGRVGQPQHF.